A selection of T cell receptor beta chains follows, all from one sample in a study of identical twins. In TCRdb, the 5' RACE reads were re-called with MiXCR into one record per CDR3 protein. Of 430,000 or so distinct CDR3 sequences in the sample, 24% are singletons; the top ten hold 2.5% to 3.5%. These data were also reused for a study on T cells expressing NK-cell markers.

Sequenced material: CD4+ T cells sorted from blood. These receptor sequences come from a woman aged 18-29 years in good health. The CDR3 runs from the conserved cysteine through the conserved F or W. D genes are given only for firm matches. Expanded clones get a size class; other rows say once, few or many, or leave the size out.

clone size: few; D gene: -; V gene: TRBV7-8; J gene: TRBJ2-1; CDR3 protein: CASSLGTGGDEQFF; CDR3 DNA: TGTGCCAGCAGCTTAGGAACGGGGGGCGATGAGCAGTTCTTC
clone size: -; D gene: -; V gene: TRBV11-2; J gene: TRBJ2-5; CDR3 protein: CASSLYGAVVDF; CDR3 DNA: TGTGCCAGCAGCCTTTACGGGGCTGTGGTGGACTTC
clone size: -; D gene: TRBD2; V gene: TRBV5-1; J gene: TRBJ2-5; CDR3 protein: CASSPGGSGSETQYF; CDR3 DNA: TGCGCCAGCAGTCCGGGAGGTAGCGGGTCTGAGACCCAGTACTTC
clone size: few; D gene: TRBD2; V gene: TRBV6-1; J gene: TRBJ2-7; CDR3 protein: CASSRHTSDGPYEQYF; CDR3 DNA: TGTGCCAGCAGCCGACACACTAGCGACGGTCCCTACGAGCAGTACTTC
clone size: -; D gene: TRBD1; V gene: TRBV7-9; J gene: TRBJ2-7; CDR3 protein: CASSSLQGSYEQYF; CDR3 DNA: TGTGCCAGCAGCTCCCTACAGGGGTCCTACGAGCAGTACTTC
clone size: -; D gene: -; V gene: TRBV10-3; J gene: TRBJ2-1; CDR3 protein: CAIGPPLAAYNEQFF; CDR3 DNA: TGTGCCATCGGCCCTCCTTTGGCCGCCTACAATGAGCAGTTCTTC
clone size: few; D gene: -; V gene: TRBV7-3; J gene: TRBJ2-3; CDR3 protein: CASSLNPSSTTSTDTQYF; CDR3 DNA: TGTGCCAGCAGCTTAAATCCTAGTTCGACTACTAGCACAGATACGCAGTATTTT
clone size: -; D gene: TRBD2; V gene: TRBV10-1; J gene: TRBJ2-5; CDR3 protein: CASSDRTSGETQYF; CDR3 DNA: TGCGCCAGCAGTGATCGGACTAGCGGGGAGACCCAGTACTTC
clone size: few; D gene: TRBD2; V gene: TRBV3-1; J gene: TRBJ2-1; CDR3 protein: CASSQGSGGANEQFF; CDR3 DNA: TGTGCCAGCAGCCAAGGAAGCGGGGGGGCAAATGAGCAGTTCTTC
clone size: few; D gene: -; V gene: TRBV4-1; J gene: TRBJ1-5; CDR3 protein: CASSNQGQPQHF; CDR3 DNA: TGCGCCAGCAGCAATCAGGGGCAGCCCCAGCATTTT
clone size: few; D gene: -; V gene: TRBV12-3/TRBV12-4; J gene: TRBJ1-2; CDR3 protein: CASSFGGYGGYTF; CDR3 DNA: TGTGCCAGCAGTTTTGGCGGGTATGGTGGCTACACCTTC
clone size: few; D gene: -; V gene: TRBV7-6; J gene: TRBJ2-1; CDR3 protein: CASKLANYNEQFF; CDR3 DNA: TGTGCCAGCAAACTAGCTAATTACAATGAGCAGTTCTTC
clone size: -; D gene: -; V gene: TRBV10-3; J gene: TRBJ2-7; CDR3 protein: CAINPGTNNEQYF; CDR3 DNA: TGTGCCATCAACCCCGGGACAAACAACGAGCAGTACTTC
clone size: few; D gene: -; V gene: TRBV24-1; J gene: TRBJ2-3; CDR3 protein: CATRTDPTDTQYF; CDR3 DNA: TGTGCCACCCGCACGGATCCCACAGATACGCAGTATTTT
clone size: -; D gene: -; V gene: TRBV9; J gene: TRBJ2-7; CDR3 protein: CASSRSLQGGRRFDEQYF; CDR3 DNA: TGTGCCAGCAGCCGCTCCTTGCAGGGTGGAAGGAGGTTTGACGAGCAGTACTTC
clone size: -; D gene: TRBD1; V gene: TRBV2; J gene: TRBJ2-7; CDR3 protein: CASADRGKNYEQYF; CDR3 DNA: TGTGCCTCGGCAGACAGGGGCAAAAACTACGAGCAGTACTTC
clone size: -; D gene: TRBD2; V gene: TRBV20-1; J gene: TRBJ2-5; CDR3 protein: CSARTSWGGLQETQYF; CDR3 DNA: TGCAGTGCTAGGACCTCCTGGGGGGGACTCCAAGAGACCCAGTACTTC
clone size: few; D gene: TRBD2; V gene: TRBV20-1; J gene: TRBJ2-3; CDR3 protein: CSAGLAGGPDTQYF; CDR3 DNA: TGCAGTGCGGGACTAGCGGGAGGGCCAGATACGCAGTATTTT
clone size: -; D gene: -; V gene: TRBV3-1; J gene: TRBJ1-2; CDR3 protein: CASSPGLTRGYTF; CDR3 DNA: TGTGCCAGCAGCCCCGGACTGACTAGGGGCTACACCTTC
clone size: -; D gene: TRBD1; V gene: TRBV7-2; J gene: TRBJ2-3; CDR3 protein: CASSYRQGASDTQYF; CDR3 DNA: TGTGCCAGCAGCTATCGACAGGGGGCATCAGATACGCAGTATTTT
clone size: -; D gene: -; V gene: TRBV20-1; J gene: TRBJ1-2; CDR3 protein: CSARDPSRGHDGYTF; CDR3 DNA: TGCAGTGCTAGAGATCCTTCGAGGGGTCATGATGGCTACACCTTC
clone size: -; D gene: -; V gene: TRBV11-1; J gene: TRBJ2-2; CDR3 protein: CASSPEGGHVSGKVAGELFF; CDR3 DNA: TGTGCCAGCAGCCCTGAAGGGGGACACGTAAGCGGGAAAGTCGCCGGGGAGCTGTTTTTT
clone size: -; D gene: TRBD2; V gene: TRBV7-2; J gene: TRBJ2-7; CDR3 protein: CASRVRLAGGFHEQYF; CDR3 DNA: TGTGCCAGCAGAGTAAGACTAGCGGGGGGGTTCCACGAGCAGTACTTC
clone size: -; D gene: -; V gene: TRBV9; J gene: TRBJ1-1; CDR3 protein: CASSARVGNSEAFF; CDR3 DNA: TGTGCCAGCAGCGCCCGGGTCGGGAACTCTGAAGCTTTCTTT
clone size: few; D gene: TRBD2; V gene: TRBV4-3; J gene: TRBJ2-1; CDR3 protein: CASSPWGLAIDEQFF; CDR3 DNA: TGCGCCAGCAGCCCGTGGGGACTAGCGATCGATGAGCAGTTCTTC
clone size: few; D gene: TRBD2; V gene: TRBV3-1; J gene: TRBJ2-5; CDR3 protein: CASSPTSQLAGIQETQYF; CDR3 DNA: TGTGCCAGCAGCCCGACTTCCCAACTAGCGGGAATACAAGAGACCCAGTACTTC
clone size: few; D gene: TRBD2; V gene: TRBV6-5; J gene: TRBJ2-1; CDR3 protein: CASSYGLAGVNEQFF; CDR3 DNA: TGTGCCAGCAGTTACGGTCTAGCGGGAGTCAATGAGCAGTTCTTC
clone size: few; D gene: -; V gene: TRBV24-1; J gene: TRBJ2-1; CDR3 protein: CATSDSGITQFF; CDR3 DNA: TGTGCCACCAGTGATTCCGGGATCACACAGTTCTTC
clone size: -; D gene: -; V gene: TRBV5-1; J gene: TRBJ1-1; CDR3 protein: CASSLGDLNTEAFF; CDR3 DNA: TGCGCCAGCAGCTTGGGGGACCTTAACACTGAAGCTTTCTTT
clone size: -; D gene: -; V gene: TRBV10-3; J gene: TRBJ2-3; CDR3 protein: CAISERSPGTDTQYF; CDR3 DNA: TGTGCCATCAGTGAACGGAGCCCCGGTACAGATACGCAGTATTTT
clone size: few; D gene: TRBD2; V gene: TRBV20-1; J gene: TRBJ2-7; CDR3 protein: CSARPSGRSWEQYF; CDR3 DNA: TGCAGTGCCCGCCCTAGCGGGAGGTCTTGGGAGCAGTACTTC